These 21 T cell receptor beta chains were sequenced from one sample in a study of shared clonotypes between healthy human individuals. Method: immunoSEQ multiplex PCR; TCRdb's copy keeps in-frame clones and lacks some. The sample consists of over 95,000 clones, over 65% of them appearing once. Material: memory CD8+ T cells sorted from blood. The subset: CD45RO+ cells pooled with CCR7-negative TemRA cells. The receptors come from a woman aged 25 to 39 in good health.

The rearrangement links TRBV6-6 to TRBJ2-7; 9 bases agree with TRBD2. The junction had 7 bases not matched to a gene; V was cut back by 7 bases and J by 3 bases. The CDR3 is 14 amino acids. Germline values: CDR1 MNHNY, CDR2 SVGAGI (reference sequence). The CDR3 sequence is CASNSLAGIYEQYF. CDR3 DNA: TGTGCCAGCAATTCCCTAGCGGGAATCTACGAGCAGTACTTC.

This clone was observed a handful of times. The chain couples TRBV6-6 to TRBJ2-4, with 10 bases matching TRBD2. After removal of 8 bases from V and 5 bases from J, the junction contained 9 bases not matched to a gene. The V gene's germline CDR1 is MNHNY and CDR2 SVGAGI (reference sequence). This CDR3 contains 15 residues. The CDR3 sequence: CASGEREGLQNIQYF. CDR3 DNA sequence: TGTGCCAGCGGCGAGCGGGAGGGCCTCCAAAACATTCAGTACTTC.

This chain joins TRBV2 and TRBJ1-1; possibly TRBD1 for D (6 bases). Germline-derived CDR1 and CDR2 are SNHLY and FYNNEI. V was shortened by 6 bases and J by 6 bases, with 11 bases between the two germline ends. The CDR3 is 12 residues long. The CDR3 reads CASSPTGSEAFF. The CDR3 region has the DNA TGTGCCAGCAGCCCTACAGGGTCTGAAGCTTTCTTT.

The rearrangement links TRBV2 to TRBJ1-1; D is possibly TRBD1 (5 bases). V was trimmed by 4 bases and J by 6 bases, leaving 9 bases between them. The CDR3 is made up of 12 amino acids. Germline V gives CDR1 SNHLY, CDR2 FYNNEI. This CDR3 reads CASSGDAPEAFF. The CDR3 nucleotides read TGTGCCAGCAGTGGGGACGCCCCTGAAGCTTTCTTT.

This clone showed up just a few times. The V gene is TRBV11-2, the J gene TRBJ2-7, with D uncertain. CDR1 and CDR2 from the germline V gene are SGHAT and FQNNGV. The CDR3 covers 11 residues. V was clipped by 6 bases and J by 3 bases, with 6 bases between them. CDR3 residues: CASSPDYEQYF. The DNA for the CDR3 is TGTGCCAGCAGTCCAGACTACGAGCAGTACTTC.

The table lists this clone with a few counts. The chain uses TRBV9 and TRBJ1-2, with a weak D call TRBD1 (6 bases). V lost 0 bases and J 5 bases, leaving 17 bases between the germline ends. The CDR3 extends over 16 amino acids. Germline values: CDR1 SGDLS, CDR2 YYNGEE. In DNA, the CDR3 is TGTGCCAGCAGCGTAGCTAATACAGGGACGGAGTATGGCTACACCTTC. This sequence encodes CASSVANTGTEYGYTF. The entire variable domain, with the rest obtained from reference TRBV9 and TRBJ1-2, is as follows: DSGVTQTPKHLITATGQRVTLRCSPRSGDLSVYWYQQSLDQGLQFLIQYYNGEERAKGNILERFSAQQFPDLHSELNLSSLELGDSALYFCASSVANTGTEYGYTFGSGTRLTVV.

This clone appeared once. This chain links TRBV9 with TRBJ2-3; D is ambiguous. Per germline, CDR1 SGDLS and CDR2 YYNGEE. CDR3 length equals 11 residues. V was pared by 3 bases and J by 4 bases, with 3 bases between. The CDR3 DNA is TGTGCCAGCAGCGAAGCAGATACGCAGTATTTT. Translating gives CASSEADTQYF.

The chain has TRBV6-4 and TRBJ2-1; no clear D. CDR3 length equals 13 residues. Trimming stripped 0 bases from V and 7 bases from J, with 7 bases between. Germline CDR1 MRHNA, CDR2 SNTAGT. CDR3 nucleotide sequence: TGTGCCAGCAGTGACTCCGCTAGTAATGAGCAGTTCTTC. Its protein is CASSDSASNEQFF.

The CDR3 loop is CASSAGYSSYEQYF. CDR3 nucleotide sequence: TGTGCCAGCAGTGCGGGTTACAGCTCCTACGAGCAGTACTTC. This chain connects TRBV28 to TRBJ2-7, with D maybe TRBD2 (5 bases). Germline V gives CDR1 MDHEN, CDR2 SYDVKM. This CDR3 has 14 amino acids. V was pared by 5 bases and J by 0 bases, with 11 bases between.

This clone turned up a few times. This sequence joins TRBV9 and TRBJ2-1; D possibly corresponds to TRBD1 (5 bases). V gave up 0 bases and J gave up 3 bases, with 10 bases separating them. The length of the CDR3 is 15 residues. CDR1 SGDLS and CDR2 YYNGEE come from the germline V gene. CDR3 DNA: TGTGCCAGCAGCGTAGAAGGGGATCGCTACAATGAGCAGTTCTTC. Protein: CASSVEGDRYNEQFF.

CDR3: CASEGGRPNTGELFF. The CDR3 DNA is TGTGCCAGCGAAGGCGGCAGACCGAACACCGGGGAGCTGTTTTTT. The chain is built from TRBV2 and TRBJ2-2; D remains ambiguous. Germline-derived CDR1 and CDR2 are SNHLY and FYNNEI. The CDR3 has 15 residues. V shed 8 bases and J shed 0 bases, with 13 bases lying between them. The full variable domain, its missing parts supplied by reference TRBV2 and TRBJ2-2, is EPEVTQTPSHQVTQMGQEVILRCVPISNHLYFYWYRQILGQKVEFLVSFYNNEISEKSEIFDDQFSVERPDGSNFTLKIRSTKLEDSAMYFCASEGGRPNTGELFFGEGSRLTVL.

In DNA form, the CDR3 reads TGTGCCAGCAGCGTAGAACCCTCCCCTGTCTGGCACAATGAGCAGTTCTTC. Protein: CASSVEPSPVWHNEQFF. The chain links TRBV9 to TRBJ2-1, with no clear D. The V gene lost 0 bases and the J gene lost 5 bases, with 18 bases spanning the gap. Germline V gene lookup returns CDR1 SGDLS and CDR2 YYNGEE. CDR3 size: 17 residues.

This clone was observed once. The chain combines TRBV5-1 with TRBJ2-1; TRBD2 aligns across 11 bases. Germline loops: CDR1 SGHRS, CDR2 YFSETQ. The CDR3 is 15 amino acids. Trimming at V came to 4 bases and at J to 4 bases, leaving 4 bases not matched to a gene. The CDR3 nucleotides are TGCGCCAGCAGCATTTCTAGCGGGGGGTACAATGAGCAGTTCTTC. Its translation: CASSISSGGYNEQFF.

This clone was counted a single time. This sequence joins TRBV6-5 and TRBJ2-5; perhaps TRBD1 as D (6 bases). CDR1 is MNHEY and CDR2 is SVGAGI in the germline V gene. The CDR3 extends over 14 amino acids. V lost 7 bases and J lost 0, with 12 bases in between. CDR3 amino acids: CASKHRDHQETQYF. In DNA, the CDR3 is TGTGCCAGCAAACACAGGGACCACCAAGAGACCCAGTACTTC.

This clone was detected many times. Other nucleotide sequences in the sample specify the same CDR3. The chain employs TRBV29-1 and TRBJ1-2, with D maybe TRBD1 (6 bases). CDR1 is SQVTM, CDR2 ANQGSEA, per germline. The ends were cut back, 4 bases at V and 7 bases at J, with 19 bases in the middle. The CDR3 has 14 residues. The CDR3 region is CSVVEQGSLRGYTF. The CDR3 DNA reads as TGCAGCGTTGTCGAACAGGGCTCGCTCCGTGGCTACACCTTC.

The rearrangement links TRBV28 to TRBJ1-5, with D possibly matching TRBD1 (6 bases). V was clipped by 5 bases and J by 6 bases, with 11 bases between them. This CDR3 region has 13 residues. CDR1 is MDHEN, CDR2 SYDVKM, per germline. The CDR3 DNA follows: TGTGCCAGCAGTCGAGGGGGGTTTCAGCCCCAGCATTTT. Amino acid sequence: CASSRGGFQPQHF.

The rearrangement joins TRBV4-1 to TRBJ2-2, with no clear D. This CDR3 contains 14 residues. CDR1 and CDR2 (germline): MGHRA, YSYEKL. The V and J ends lost 0 bases and 4 bases respectively, with 6 bases between them. Here the CDR3 reads CASSQDLGTGELFF. The CDR3 bases are TGCGCCAGCAGCCAAGATCTGGGCACCGGGGAGCTGTTTTTT.

A remark on this clone: This may come from a read error, since a much larger clone is one base off. Different DNA sequences within this sample yield the same CDR3. The chain carries TRBV25-1 and TRBJ2-7; 9 bases agree with TRBD1. This CDR3 region has 17 residues. Germline CDR1 reads MGHDK; CDR2 reads SYGVNS. V shed 5 bases and J 3 bases; nucleotides not matched to a gene: 14. The CDR3 sequence is CASSTHRTGGWDYEQYF. The CDR3 DNA reads as TGTGCCAGCAGTACCCATAGAACAGGGGGCTGGGACTACGAGCAGTACTTC.

The gene calls are TRBV13 and TRBJ2-1, with 12 bases that match TRBD2. The germline gives CDR1 PRHDT, CDR2 FYEKMQ (reference sequence). V shed 2 bases and J 7 bases; nucleotides not matched to a gene: 6. The CDR3 runs 16 residues. The CDR3 coding sequence is TGTGCCAGCAGCTTAACTAGCGGGGGGAGTAGGAATGAGCAGTTCTTC. Its protein is CASSLTSGGSRNEQFF.

This clone was found a few times. The chain links TRBV11-3 to TRBJ2-1; 7 bases line up with TRBD2. J gave up 6 bases and V 4 bases, and 12 bases lay outside the gene matches. The CDR3 has 16 amino acids. CDR1 is SGHNT and CDR2 is YENEEA in the germline V gene. Written as DNA, the CDR3 is TGTGCCAGCAGCTCCGCGGGGGAGTTTAGTGCCAATGAGCAGTTCTTC. It encodes CASSSAGEFSANEQFF.

V and J are TRBV30 and TRBJ2-1; 8 nucleotides match TRBD2. The CDR3 is made up of 13 amino acids. With V trimmed by 2 bases and J by 8 bases, 5 bases remained unmatched. CDR1 is GTSNPN and CDR2 is SVGIG in the germline V gene (reference sequence). For the CDR3, the DNA is TGTGCCTGGAGTCAGCGGGAGCCCGATGAGCAGTTCTTC. It yields the protein CAWSQREPDEQFF.